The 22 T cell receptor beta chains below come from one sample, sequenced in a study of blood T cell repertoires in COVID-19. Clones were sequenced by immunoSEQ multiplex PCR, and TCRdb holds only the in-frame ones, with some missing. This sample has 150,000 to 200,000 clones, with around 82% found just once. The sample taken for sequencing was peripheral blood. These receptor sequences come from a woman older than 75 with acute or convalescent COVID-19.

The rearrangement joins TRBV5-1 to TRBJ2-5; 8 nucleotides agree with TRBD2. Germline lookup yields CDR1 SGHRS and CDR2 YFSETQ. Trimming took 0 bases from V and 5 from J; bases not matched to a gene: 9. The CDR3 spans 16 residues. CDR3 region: CASSLAPAGAGETQYF. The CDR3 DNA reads TGCGCCAGCAGCTTGGCCCCAGCGGGAGCGGGGGAGACCCAGTACTTC. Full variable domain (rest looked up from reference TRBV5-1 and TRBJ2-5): KAGVTQTPRYLIKTRGQQVTLSCSPISGHRSVSWYQQTPGQGLQFLFEYFSETQRNKGNFPGRFSGRQFSNSRSEMNVSTLELGDSALYLCASSLAPAGAGETQYFGPGTRLLVL.

The CDR3 loop reads CASSPRTNLNEKLFF. The CDR3 DNA follows: TGTGCCAGCAGTCCCCGGACAAACCTCAATGAAAAACTGTTTTTT. This chain joins TRBV6-6 and TRBJ1-4; possible D gene TRBD1, 5 bases. CDR1 MNHNY and CDR2 SVGAGI come from the germline V gene (reference sequence). This CDR3 is 15 amino acids long. Trimming shortened V by 5 bases and J by 5 bases, and 15 bases separated the two germline ends.

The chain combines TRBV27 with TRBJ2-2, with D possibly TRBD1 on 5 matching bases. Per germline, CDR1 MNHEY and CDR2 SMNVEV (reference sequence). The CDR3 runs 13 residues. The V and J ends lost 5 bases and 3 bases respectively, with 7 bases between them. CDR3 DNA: TGTGCCAGCAGTCAGACAGACACCGGGGAGCTGTTTTTT. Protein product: CASSQTDTGELFF.

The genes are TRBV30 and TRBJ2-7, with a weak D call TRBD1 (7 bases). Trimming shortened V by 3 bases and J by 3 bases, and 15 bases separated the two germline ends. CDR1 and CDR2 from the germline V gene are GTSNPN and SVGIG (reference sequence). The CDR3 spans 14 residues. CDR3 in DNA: TGTGCCTGGAGGGGGGGTAGGGACAGCTACGAGCAGTACTTC. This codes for CAWRGGRDSYEQYF.

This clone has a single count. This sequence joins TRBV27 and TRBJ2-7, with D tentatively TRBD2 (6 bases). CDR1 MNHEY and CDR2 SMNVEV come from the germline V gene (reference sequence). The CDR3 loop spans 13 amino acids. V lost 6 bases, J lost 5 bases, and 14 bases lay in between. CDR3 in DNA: TGTGCCAGCAGGGGGGAGGAGGGCCACGAGCAGTACTTC. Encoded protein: CASRGEEGHEQYF.

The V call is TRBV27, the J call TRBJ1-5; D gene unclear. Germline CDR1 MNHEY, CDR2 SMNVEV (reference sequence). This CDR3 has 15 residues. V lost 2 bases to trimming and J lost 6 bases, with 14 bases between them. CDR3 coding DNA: TGTGCCAGCAGTTTACGCCCCCGACGGGGTCAGCCCCAGCATTTT. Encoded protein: CASSLRPRRGQPQHF.

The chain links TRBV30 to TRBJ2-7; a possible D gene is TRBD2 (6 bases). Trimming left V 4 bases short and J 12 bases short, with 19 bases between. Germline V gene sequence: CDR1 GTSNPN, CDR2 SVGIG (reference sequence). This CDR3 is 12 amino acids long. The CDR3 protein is CAWTPGGEVTYF. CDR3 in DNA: TGTGCCTGGACCCCAGGTGGGGAGGTGACGTACTTC.

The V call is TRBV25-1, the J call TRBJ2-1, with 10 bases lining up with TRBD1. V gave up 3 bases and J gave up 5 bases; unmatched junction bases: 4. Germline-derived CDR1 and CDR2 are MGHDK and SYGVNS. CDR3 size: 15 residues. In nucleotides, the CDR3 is TGTGCCAGCAGTGAGCCCGGGACAGGGGACAATGAGCAGTTCTTC. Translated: CASSEPGTGDNEQFF.

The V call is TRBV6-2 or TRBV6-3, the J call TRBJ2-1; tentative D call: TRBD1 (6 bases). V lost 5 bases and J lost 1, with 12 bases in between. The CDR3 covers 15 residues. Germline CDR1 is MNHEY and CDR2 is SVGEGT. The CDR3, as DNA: TGTGCCAGCAGTCCCCCCGGGACATCCTACAATGAGCAGTTCTTC. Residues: CASSPPGTSYNEQFF.

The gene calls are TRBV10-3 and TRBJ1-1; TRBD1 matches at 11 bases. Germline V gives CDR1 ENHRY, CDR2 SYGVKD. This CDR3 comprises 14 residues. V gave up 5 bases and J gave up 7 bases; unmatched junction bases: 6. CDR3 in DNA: TGTGCCATCAGTTCCGGGACAGGGGGGATTGAAGCTTTCTTT. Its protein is CAISSGTGGIEAFF.

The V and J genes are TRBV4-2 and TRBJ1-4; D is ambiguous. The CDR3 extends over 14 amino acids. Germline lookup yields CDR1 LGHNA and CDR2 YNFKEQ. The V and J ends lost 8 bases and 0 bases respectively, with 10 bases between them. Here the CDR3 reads CASLATATNEKLFF. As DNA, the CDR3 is TGTGCCAGCCTTGCCACAGCAACTAATGAAAAACTGTTTTTT.

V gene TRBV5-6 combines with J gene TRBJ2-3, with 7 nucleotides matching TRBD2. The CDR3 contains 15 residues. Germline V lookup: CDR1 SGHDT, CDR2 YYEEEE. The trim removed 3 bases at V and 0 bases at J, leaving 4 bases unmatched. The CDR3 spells CASSWGLTSTDTQYF. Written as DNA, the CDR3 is TGTGCCAGCAGCTGGGGACTAACAAGCACAGATACGCAGTATTTT.

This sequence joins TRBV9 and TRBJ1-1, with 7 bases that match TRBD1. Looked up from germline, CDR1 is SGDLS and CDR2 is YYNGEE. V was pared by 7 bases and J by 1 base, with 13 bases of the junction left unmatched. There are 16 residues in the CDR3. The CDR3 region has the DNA TGTGCCAGCTCCCGGCCAGGGGGAGATGGGAACACTGAAGCTTTCTTT. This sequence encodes CASSRPGGDGNTEAFF.

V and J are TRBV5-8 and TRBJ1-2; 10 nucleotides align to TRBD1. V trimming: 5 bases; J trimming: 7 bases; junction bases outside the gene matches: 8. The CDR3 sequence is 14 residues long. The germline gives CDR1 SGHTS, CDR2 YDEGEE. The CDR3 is CASSSPGTGAGYTF. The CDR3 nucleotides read TGTGCCAGCAGTTCCCCCGGGACAGGGGCTGGCTACACCTTC.

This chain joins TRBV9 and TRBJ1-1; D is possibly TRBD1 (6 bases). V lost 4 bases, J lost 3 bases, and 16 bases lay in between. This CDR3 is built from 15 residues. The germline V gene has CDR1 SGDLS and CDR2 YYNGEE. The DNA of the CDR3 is TGTGCCAGCAGCCCAGGGGTCAGTAGGGACACTGAAGCTTTCTTT. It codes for CASSPGVSRDTEAFF.

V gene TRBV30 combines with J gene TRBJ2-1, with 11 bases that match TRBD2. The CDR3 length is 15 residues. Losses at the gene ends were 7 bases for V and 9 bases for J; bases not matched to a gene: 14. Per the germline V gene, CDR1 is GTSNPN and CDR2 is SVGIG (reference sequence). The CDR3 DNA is TGTGCCTCCAAAGTGGGGACTAGCGGATCGAGTGAGCAGTTCTTC. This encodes CASKVGTSGSSEQFF.

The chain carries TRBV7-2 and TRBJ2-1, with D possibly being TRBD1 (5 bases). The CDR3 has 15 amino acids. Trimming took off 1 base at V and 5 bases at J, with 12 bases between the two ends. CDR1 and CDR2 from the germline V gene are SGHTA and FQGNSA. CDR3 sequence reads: CASSLGGGADNEQFF. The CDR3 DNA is TGTGCCAGCAGCTTAGGTGGTGGGGCAGACAATGAGCAGTTCTTC.

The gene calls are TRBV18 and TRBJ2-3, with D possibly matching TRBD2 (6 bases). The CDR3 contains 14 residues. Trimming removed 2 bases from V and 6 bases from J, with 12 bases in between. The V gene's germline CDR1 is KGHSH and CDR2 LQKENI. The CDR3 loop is CASSPGGGRDTQYF. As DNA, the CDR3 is TGTGCCAGCTCACCAGGGGGAGGAAGGGATACGCAGTATTTT.

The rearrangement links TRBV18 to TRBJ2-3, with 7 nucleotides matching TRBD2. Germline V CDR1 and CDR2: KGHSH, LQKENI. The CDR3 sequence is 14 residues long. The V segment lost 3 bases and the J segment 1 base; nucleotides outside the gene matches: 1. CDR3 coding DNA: TGTGCCAGCTCACCGGCGGGGGGCACAGATACGCAGTATTTT. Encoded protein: CASSPAGGTDTQYF.

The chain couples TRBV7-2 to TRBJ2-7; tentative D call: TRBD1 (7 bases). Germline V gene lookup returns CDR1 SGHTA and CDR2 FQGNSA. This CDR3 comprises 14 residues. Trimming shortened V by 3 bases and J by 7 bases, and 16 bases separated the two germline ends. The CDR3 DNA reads TGTGCCAGCAGCTTGGGACTCTCAGGGGGGGAGCAGTACTTC. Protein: CASSLGLSGGEQYF.

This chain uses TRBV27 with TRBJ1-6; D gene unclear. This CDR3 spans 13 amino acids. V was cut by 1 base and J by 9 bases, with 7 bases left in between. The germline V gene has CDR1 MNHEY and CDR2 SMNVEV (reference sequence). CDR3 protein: CASSLFYGSPLHF. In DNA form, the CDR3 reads TGTGCCAGCAGTTTATTTTACGGTTCACCCCTCCACTTT.

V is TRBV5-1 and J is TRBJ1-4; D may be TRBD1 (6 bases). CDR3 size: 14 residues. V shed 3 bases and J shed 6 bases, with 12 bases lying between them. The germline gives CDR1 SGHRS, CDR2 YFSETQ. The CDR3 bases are TGCGCCAGCAGCTGGGACACCGGGGATGAAAAACTGTTTTTT. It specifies CASSWDTGDEKLFF.